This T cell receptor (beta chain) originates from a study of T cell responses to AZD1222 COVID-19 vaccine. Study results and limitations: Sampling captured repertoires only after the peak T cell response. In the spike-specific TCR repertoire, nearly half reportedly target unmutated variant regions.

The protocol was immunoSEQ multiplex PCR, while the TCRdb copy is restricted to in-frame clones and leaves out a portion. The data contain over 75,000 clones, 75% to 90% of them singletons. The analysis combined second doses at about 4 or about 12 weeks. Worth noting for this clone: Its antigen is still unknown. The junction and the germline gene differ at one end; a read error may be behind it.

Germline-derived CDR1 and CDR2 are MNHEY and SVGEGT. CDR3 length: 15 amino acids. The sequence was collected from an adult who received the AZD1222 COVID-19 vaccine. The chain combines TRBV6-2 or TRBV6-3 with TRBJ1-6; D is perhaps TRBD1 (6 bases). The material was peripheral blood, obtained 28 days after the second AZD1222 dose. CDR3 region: CASSLGGGGNSPLHF. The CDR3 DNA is TGTGCCAGCAGCCTCGGGGGGGGCGGTAATTCGCCCCTCCACTTT.